The text below deals with one T cell receptor beta chain. Its binding antigen is unknown. The source of the sample is a study of T cells expressing NK-cell markers (dated by TCRdb to the early 2020s). For the study in its entirety: Three sorted T-cell subsets (CD3+CD56+NKG2C+, CD3+CD56+NKG2C- and CD3+CD56-NKG2C+) from under ten donors had their TCR beta-chain repertoires profiled. Sequencing of the libraries produced 2 x 150 bp reads on Illumina HiSeq 2000/2500, MiSeq or NextSeq. Seven of the eight sequenced donors were HCMV-seropositive and one was HCMV-seronegative. The study sequenced eight donors, all healthy volunteers chosen at random: three men and five women. The paper's findings and limits, for the study overall: In more than 5 donors, the dominant CD3+CD56+NKG2C+ clonotypes were found to rank among the top 10 CD8+ clonotypes and to make up about 1.0-8% of CD8+ T cells. Whether the expanded NKG2C-expressing T cell clones were specific for HCMV antigens was left unclear. Those dominant clonotypes were again the most abundant among CD3+CD56-NKG2C+ cells in four donors, at roughly 25-60.1%.

The CDR3 contains 15 residues, cysteine and phenylalanine counted. No nucleotide data were recorded. A commercial ELISA kit detecting HCMV-specific IgG in serum was used to determine HCMV serostatus. Ficoll density gradient centrifugation was used to isolate peripheral blood mononuclear cells from blood. TCRdb records Illumina HiSeq 2000 as the sequencer. 5'RACE template switching, by which a universal primer site and unique molecular identifiers were added, was used to make TCR beta cDNA libraries. Priming for cDNA synthesis came from the TCR beta constant segment, and two successive PCR amplification steps followed. The source study handled its data this way. MIGEC was used to demultiplex reads and group the reads by UMI, and MiTCR was used to assemble and quantify clonotypes. Only TCR cDNA sequences supported by at least two reads were kept to exclude erroneous sequences. Downstream repertoire analysis used the tcR package, and clonotypes were matched across fractions by CDR3 nucleotide sequence plus V segment. Antigen specificity was annotated against VDJdb with VDJmatch, allowing one amino acid substitution in CDR3. The reads, reprocessed by TCRdb, yield one row per CDR3 protein sequence and no DNA. TCRdb's processing, not the authors', yielded these V and J calls. The table for this sample shows 130,000 to 150,000 distinct CDR3 sequences. Jointly, the top ten make up about 12% of the sample.

Rearrangement joined TRBV12-3 or TRBV12-4 to TRBJ2-1; checking the TCRdb D call of TRBD2 is not possible without DNA. Sequences were obtained from blood T cells: a sorted CD56 or NKG2C T cell subset, CD4+ or CD8+ T cells, or bulk PBMC T cells (not recorded which). This clonotype was obtained from a man between 18 and 35 years old in good health. Donor details come from another sample of the same person, matched by shared clones. This receptor has the CDR3 CASSLGWEANNEQFF.